The 18 T cell receptor beta chains reported below all come from one sample, sequenced in a study of blood T cell repertoires in COVID-19. Generated by immunoSEQ multiplex PCR, the TCRdb table keeps only in-frame clones and is missing some. The data show about 320,000 clones, approximately 88% seen once. The specimen sequenced was peripheral blood. Receptors originate from a woman in her 30s with COVID-19, enrolled during active disease.

The chain is built from TRBV6-5 and TRBJ1-1; maybe TRBD1 (6 bases). The CDR3 is made up of 12 amino acids. V lost 5 bases and J lost 5, with 9 bases in between. Looked up from germline, CDR1 is MNHEY and CDR2 is SVGAGI. CDR3 region: CASSTQGTEAFF. In DNA form, the CDR3 reads TGTGCCAGCAGTACCCAGGGGACTGAAGCTTTCTTT.

The chain joins TRBV4-2 to TRBJ1-2, with TRBD1 as a possible D gene (5 bases). The ends were cut back, 1 base at V and 5 bases at J, with 11 bases in the middle. Germline V gene lookup returns CDR1 LGHNA and CDR2 YNFKEQ. The CDR3 runs to 14 residues. CDR3 amino acids: CASSQGGVQYGYTF. The DNA of the CDR3 is TGTGCCAGCAGCCAAGGGGGGGTTCAATATGGCTACACCTTC.

DNA for the CDR3: TGCGCCAGCAGCTCCACAGGGGGTTGGGACACCGGGGAGCTGTTTTTT. Residues: CASSSTGGWDTGELFF. The rearrangement links TRBV5-1 to TRBJ2-2, with TRBD1 matching 8 bases. The CDR3 loop spans 16 amino acids. V dropped 3 bases and J dropped 3; count of bases not matched to a gene: 7. The germline V gene has CDR1 SGHRS and CDR2 YFSETQ. The full variable domain, its missing parts supplied by reference TRBV5-1 and TRBJ2-2, is KAGVTQTPRYLIKTRGQQVTLSCSPISGHRSVSWYQQTPGQGLQFLFEYFSETQRNKGNFPGRFSGRQFSNSRSEMNVSTLELGDSALYLCASSSTGGWDTGELFFGEGSRLTVL.

The chain combines TRBV24-1 with TRBJ1-1; 7 positions agree with TRBD1. Trimming at V came to 3 bases and at J to 4 bases, leaving 1 base not matched to a gene. This CDR3 comprises 13 residues. Germline V gives CDR1 KGHDR, CDR2 SFDVKD. The CDR3 DNA sequence: TGTGCCACCAGTGATCACAGGGGCACTGAAGCTTTCTTT. This codes for CATSDHRGTEAFF.

V and J are TRBV5-1 and TRBJ1-1; D not certain. This CDR3 is 13 amino acids long. With 4 bases removed from V and 1 base from J, the gap between germline ends came to 8 bases. Germline loops: CDR1 SGHRS, CDR2 YFSETQ. The CDR3 reads CASSVRENTEAFF. The CDR3 DNA is TGCGCCAGCAGCGTCCGGGAGAACACTGAAGCTTTCTTT.

This chain connects TRBV19 to TRBJ1-5, with unresolved D. Germline loops: CDR1 LNHDA, CDR2 SQIVND (reference sequence). The V end lost 0 bases, the J end lost 0 bases, and 9 bases lay between the germline ends. The CDR3 covers 16 residues. CDR3 DNA: TGTGCCAGTAGTATAGATCCGGGGTATAGCAATCAGCCCCAGCATTTT. Translation gives CASSIDPGYSNQPQHF.

The gene calls are TRBV4-2 and TRBJ2-2; 7 nucleotides align to TRBD2. The CDR3 contains 16 residues. Per the germline V gene, CDR1 is LGHNA and CDR2 is YNFKEQ. Trimming removed 5 bases from V and 5 bases from J; junction bases left unmatched: 11. DNA for the CDR3: TGTGCCAGCAGCTCTCGGACGGGGGGAGGGACCGGGGAGCTGTTTTTT. Protein sequence: CASSSRTGGGTGELFF.

The chain couples TRBV5-1 to TRBJ2-5; D possibly corresponds to TRBD1 (6 bases). The CDR3 covers 14 residues. CDR1 is SGHRS and CDR2 is YFSETQ in the germline V gene. V lost 6 bases and J 0 bases, leaving 12 bases between the germline ends. CDR3: CASTPGTYQETQYF. The CDR3 region has the DNA TGCGCCAGCACCCCCGGGACATACCAAGAGACCCAGTACTTC.

The gene calls are TRBV6-5 and TRBJ1-1; no clear D gene. V was clipped by 0 bases and J by 2 bases, with 7 bases between them. CDR3 length: 14 residues. Germline V gene data show CDR1 as MNHEY and CDR2 as SVGAGI. CDR3 nucleotides: TGTGCCAGCAGTTACTCGATTACAAACACTGAAGCTTTCTTT. Its translation: CASSYSITNTEAFF.

This clone appeared a single time. V gene TRBV7-9 combines with J gene TRBJ2-5; the D gene is possibly TRBD2 (6 bases). Germline V CDR1 and CDR2: SEHNR, FQNEAQ (reference sequence). V lost 4 bases to trimming and J lost 2 bases, with 11 bases between them. This CDR3 spans 14 amino acids. DNA of the CDR3: TGTGCCAGCAGCTACCGGGGACTGCAAGAGACCCAGTACTTC. This sequence encodes CASSYRGLQETQYF.

The V gene is TRBV6-4, the J gene TRBJ2-7, with D perhaps TRBD2 (5 bases). The CDR3 is 12 amino acids. Trimming removed 8 bases at V and 2 bases at J, with 10 bases between. Looked up from germline, CDR1 is MRHNA and CDR2 is SNTAGT. The CDR3 protein is CASSSGAYEQYV. In DNA form, the CDR3 reads TGTGCCAGCTCGTCCGGGGCCTACGAGCAGTACGTC.

This clone was seen many times. This chain links TRBV4-2 with TRBJ2-2; perhaps TRBD2 as D (7 bases). V shed 6 bases and J shed 7 bases, with 18 bases lying between them. This CDR3 spans 15 amino acids. Germline values: CDR1 LGHNA, CDR2 YNFKEQ. The DNA of the CDR3 is TGTGCCAGCAGTCAGAAGGGGGGGCGCAGCGGGGAGCTGTTTTTT. It codes for CASSQKGGRSGELFF.

The rearrangement links TRBV2 to TRBJ1-4, with D unresolved. V dropped 4 bases and J dropped 7 bases, with 10 bases sitting between them. This CDR3 is built from 13 residues. Germline loops: CDR1 SNHLY, CDR2 FYNNEI. The CDR3, as DNA: TGTGCCAGCAGTGTGGTACAGCTTGAAAAACTGTTTTTT. It encodes CASSVVQLEKLFF.

The chain employs TRBV2 and TRBJ2-4; TRBD2 matches 11 bases. Losses at the gene ends were 6 bases for V and 1 base for J; bases not matched to a gene: 8. Germline loops: CDR1 SNHLY, CDR2 FYNNEI. This CDR3 is built from 17 residues. The CDR3 spells CASRNPGTSGAKNIQYF. In nucleotides, the CDR3 is TGTGCCAGCAGAAACCCCGGGACTAGCGGTGCCAAAAACATTCAGTACTTC.

The chain couples TRBV24-1 to TRBJ2-2; TRBD1 agrees at 8 bases. This CDR3 spans 15 amino acids. From germline, CDR1 is KGHDR and CDR2 SFDVKD. J lost 1 base, V lost 6 bases, and 3 bases had no gene match. The CDR3 region has the DNA TGTGCCACCAGTCCAACAGGGGGGAACACCGGGGAGCTGTTTTTT. Protein product: CATSPTGGNTGELFF.

The chain uses TRBV19 and TRBJ1-1, with D perhaps matching TRBD1 (5 bases). The germline gives CDR1 LNHDA, CDR2 SQIVND (reference sequence). The CDR3 consists of 11 residues. The germline V and J ends were trimmed by 3 bases and 11 bases, with 10 bases remaining between them. CDR3 amino acids: CASSITGSAFF. The CDR3 DNA follows: TGTGCCAGTAGTATTACAGGTAGCGCTTTCTTT.

The chain couples TRBV27 to TRBJ2-1, with D possibly TRBD2 on 7 matching bases. V was cut by 3 bases and J by 3 bases, with 15 bases left in between. Germline CDR1 and CDR2: MNHEY and SMNVEV (reference sequence). This CDR3 is built from 16 residues. The chain's CDR3 is CASSFVAGASYNEQFF. The CDR3 DNA sequence: TGTGCCAGCAGTTTTGTGGCGGGGGCCAGCTACAATGAGCAGTTCTTC.

The genes are TRBV6-5 and TRBJ1-4; TRBD1 agrees at 8 bases. V shed 0 bases, J shed 3 bases, and the junction held 0 bases outside the gene matches. CDR1 and CDR2 (germline): MNHEY, SVGAGI. The CDR3 extends over 15 amino acids. The CDR3 region is CASSYSTGANEKLFF. Here the CDR3 DNA reads TGTGCCAGCAGTTACTCGACAGGGGCTAATGAAAAACTGTTTTTT.